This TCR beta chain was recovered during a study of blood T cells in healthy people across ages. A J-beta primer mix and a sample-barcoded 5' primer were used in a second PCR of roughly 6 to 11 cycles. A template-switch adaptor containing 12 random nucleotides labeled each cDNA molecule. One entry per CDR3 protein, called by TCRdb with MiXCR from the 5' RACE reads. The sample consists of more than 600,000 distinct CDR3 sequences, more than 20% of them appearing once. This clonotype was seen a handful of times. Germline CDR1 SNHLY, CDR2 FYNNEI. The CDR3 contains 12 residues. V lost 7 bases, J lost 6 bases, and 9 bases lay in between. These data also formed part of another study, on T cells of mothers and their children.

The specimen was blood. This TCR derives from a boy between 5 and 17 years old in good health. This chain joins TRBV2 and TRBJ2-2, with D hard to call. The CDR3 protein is CASTSYPGELFF. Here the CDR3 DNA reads TGTGCCAGCACGAGCTACCCCGGGGAGCTGTTTTTT.